This T cell receptor (beta chain) was identified in a study of blood T cell repertoires in COVID-19. Study overall: T cells, B-cell-depleted T cells, or PBMCs provided the cDNA or gDNA that served as material.

The CDR3 sequence is 15 residues long. Per the germline V gene, CDR1 is MNHEY and CDR2 is SMNVEV (reference sequence). Trimming removed 3 bases at V and 1 base at J, with 13 bases between. Original analysis: Estimated nucleated cell counts came from reference gene primer amplification. Some clones are missing from TCRdb's copy, which holds only in-frame ones; the method was immunoSEQ multiplex PCR. The DNA gave D and trimming, while V, J and clone size come from that table. The data show 200,000 to 300,000 clones, roughly 88% seen once. The sequenced sample consisted of peripheral blood. The chain uses TRBV27 and TRBJ2-7, with D tentatively TRBD1 (6 bases). The receptor was isolated from a human donor in a cohort sampled during active COVID-19. The CDR3 bases are TGTGCCAGCAGTTTTGGAGTCACAGGGTCCTACGAGCAGTACTTC. Residues: CASSFGVTGSYEQYF.